The following is a T cell receptor (beta chain) sequence with its context. Its antigen is not yet known. No base quality values were provided; no much bigger clone lies one nucleotide off. The data belong to a study of blood T cell repertoires in COVID-19 (dated by TCRdb to the early 2020s). For the study in its entirety: The collaborator samples originated in the United States, Italy and Spain and spanned the acute and convalescent phases of COVID-19. Subjects who had been exposed to COVID-19, were actively infected with it, or had recovered from it provided the deeply sampled blood TCRbeta repertoires that made up the dataset. The sample metadata nearly always contained a de-identified subject ID, COVID-19 status, age in years and sex. Where available, HLA class I and class II types were taken from metadata supplied by the sample provider and were not determined by assay-based typing. The repertoires were released in a freely available public database meant as a resource for research on the immune response to SARS-CoV-2. The prospective study material was composed of cDNA or gDNA derived from T cells, B-cell-depleted T cells, or PBMCs. The samples were drawn from two sources: the first 160 participants of the ongoing ImmuneRACE study, and about 1,300 subjects contributed by 6 global collaborators.

Reading from cysteine to phenylalanine, the CDR3 counts 15 amino acids. Just the 45-base CDR3 DNA is kept, in frame starting at base 1. The CDR1 and CDR2 encoded by the germline V gene (reference sequence) are GTSNPN and SVGIG. The V end loses 5 bases and the J end loses 1 base, and a stretch of 12 bases separates them. In the prospective study, participants were roughly 18 to 89 years old, resided in 24 geographic areas of the United States, and were enrolled through a virtual design. Cohort assignment in the prospective study relied on participant-reported clinical history from a screening survey and a study questionnaire. In the prospective study, mobile phlebotomists collected whole blood, serum and a nasopharyngeal or oropharyngeal swab from each participant. Participants in the prospective study had the option to provide additional blood draws and questionnaires over a roughly two-month period. Prospective study blood samples were shipped either frozen or at room temperature before DNA extraction.

The immunoSEQ Assay, a bias-controlled multiplex PCR, was used to amplify TCRbeta CDR3 regions from genomic DNA. On the authors' methods: Nucleated cell counts per sample were estimated from amplification of reference gene primers within the assay. To quantify the absolute abundance of each unique TCRbeta CDR3 rearrangement, sequence reads were collapsed and filtered. Productive Simpson clonality was computed per sample as the square root of Simpson's diversity index over productive rearrangements. TCRdb mirrors the immuneACCESS table, restricted to in-frame sequences. Some clones are absent from its copies; in checked studies, under half trace to an unresolved V gene, and the reason for the others is unknown. V and J calls and clone size are as listed in that table; D and trimming were resolved from the DNA. The sample table lists 300,000 to 400,000 clones, around 89% of them with a count of one. Roughly 0.97% of the sample goes to the ten largest clones.

What the study reported, not specific to this receptor: Clinical and demographic metadata were provided uncurated, with the amount varying by source and participant.

This clonotype was sampled from a woman between 25 and 40 years old with acute COVID-19. Sequenced material: PBMCs or T cells enriched from blood (not recorded which). The receptor chain draws on TRBV30 and TRBJ1-6, and the D gene may be TRBD1, 5 bases matching. At the DNA level, the sequence is TGTGCCTGGCTAGACAGTCTGTCCTATAATTCACCCCTCCACTTT. This encodes CAWLDSLSYNSPLHF.